This record looks at one TCR beta chain sequence and its context. J was trimmed by 5 bases and V by 3 bases; bases with no gene match: 6. This CDR3 region has 14 residues. The germline V gene encodes CDR1 SGHRS and CDR2 YFSETQ. This specimen comes from a study of CD8+ T cells in alopecia areata. As to treatment: oral pan-JAK inhibitor, 5-10 mg twice daily. RNA was isolated and reverse transcribed to cDNA, the sequencing template. TCRdb's copy holds only in-frame clones and misses some; the assay was immunoSEQ multiplex PCR. Of about 250,000 clones listed, 60% are singletons. Sequenced material: CD4+ T cells sorted from blood, taken at week 52, from a patient treated with tofacitinib. This sequence originates from a human donor with alopecia areata. The rearrangement links TRBV5-1 to TRBJ2-5, with TRBD1 matching over 8 bases. Written as DNA, the CDR3 is TGCGCCAGCAGCTCAGGGGGCGCCGGGGAGACCCAGTACTTC. Its protein product is CASSSGGAGETQYF.